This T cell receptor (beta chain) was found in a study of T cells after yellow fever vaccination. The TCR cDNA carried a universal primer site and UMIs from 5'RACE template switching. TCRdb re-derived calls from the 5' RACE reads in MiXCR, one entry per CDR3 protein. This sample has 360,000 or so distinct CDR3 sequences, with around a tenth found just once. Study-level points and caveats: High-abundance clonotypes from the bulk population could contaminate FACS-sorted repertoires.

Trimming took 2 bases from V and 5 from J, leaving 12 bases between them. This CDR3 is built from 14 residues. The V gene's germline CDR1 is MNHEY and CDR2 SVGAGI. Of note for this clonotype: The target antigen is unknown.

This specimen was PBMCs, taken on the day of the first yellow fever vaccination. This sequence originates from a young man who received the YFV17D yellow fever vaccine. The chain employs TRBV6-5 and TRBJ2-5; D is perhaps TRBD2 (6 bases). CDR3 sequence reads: CASSYARGLETQYF. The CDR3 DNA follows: TGTGCCAGCAGTTACGCCCGGGGGTTGGAGACCCAGTACTTC.